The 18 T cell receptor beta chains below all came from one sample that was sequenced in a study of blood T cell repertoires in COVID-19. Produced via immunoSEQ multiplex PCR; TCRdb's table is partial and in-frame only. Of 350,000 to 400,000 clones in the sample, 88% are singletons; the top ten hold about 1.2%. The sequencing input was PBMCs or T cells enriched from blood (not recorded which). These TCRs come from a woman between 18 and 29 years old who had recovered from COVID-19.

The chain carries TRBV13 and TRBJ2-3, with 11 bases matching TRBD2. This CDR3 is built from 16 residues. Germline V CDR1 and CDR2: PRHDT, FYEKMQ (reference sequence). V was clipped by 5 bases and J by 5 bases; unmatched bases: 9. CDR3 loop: CASSHRLAGMVDTQYF. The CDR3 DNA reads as TGTGCCAGCAGCCACCGACTAGCGGGGATGGTAGATACGCAGTATTTT.

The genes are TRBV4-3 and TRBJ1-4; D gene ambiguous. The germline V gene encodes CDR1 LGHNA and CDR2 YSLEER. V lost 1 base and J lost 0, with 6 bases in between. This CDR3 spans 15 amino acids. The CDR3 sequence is CASSQALATNEKLFF. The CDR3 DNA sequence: TGCGCCAGCAGCCAAGCTCTTGCAACTAATGAAAAACTGTTTTTT.

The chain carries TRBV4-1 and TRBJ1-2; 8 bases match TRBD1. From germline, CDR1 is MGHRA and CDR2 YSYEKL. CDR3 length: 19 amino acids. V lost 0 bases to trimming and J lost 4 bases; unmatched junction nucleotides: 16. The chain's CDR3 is CASSQDRGTGFVLGYGYTF. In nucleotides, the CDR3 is TGCGCCAGCAGCCAAGATCGTGGGACAGGTTTTGTTTTGGGCTATGGCTACACCTTC.

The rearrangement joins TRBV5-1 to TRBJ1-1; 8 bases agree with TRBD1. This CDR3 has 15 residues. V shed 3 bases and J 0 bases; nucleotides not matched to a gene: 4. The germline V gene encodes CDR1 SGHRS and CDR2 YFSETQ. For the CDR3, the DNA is TGCGCCAGCAGCTCGACAGGGGCGCTGAACACTGAAGCTTTCTTT. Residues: CASSSTGALNTEAFF.

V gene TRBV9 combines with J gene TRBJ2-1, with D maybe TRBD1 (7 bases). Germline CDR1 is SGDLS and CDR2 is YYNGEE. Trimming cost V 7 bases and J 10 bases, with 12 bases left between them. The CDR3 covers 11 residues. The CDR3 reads CASSQGGEQFF. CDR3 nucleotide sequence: TGTGCCAGCTCCCAGGGGGGCGAGCAGTTCTTC.

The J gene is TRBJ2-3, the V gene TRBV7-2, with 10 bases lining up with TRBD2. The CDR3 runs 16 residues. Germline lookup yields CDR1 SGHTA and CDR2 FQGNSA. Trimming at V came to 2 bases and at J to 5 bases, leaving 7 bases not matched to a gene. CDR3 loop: CASSLIWTSGLDTQYF. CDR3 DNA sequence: TGTGCCAGCAGCTTAATATGGACTAGCGGTCTAGATACGCAGTATTTT.

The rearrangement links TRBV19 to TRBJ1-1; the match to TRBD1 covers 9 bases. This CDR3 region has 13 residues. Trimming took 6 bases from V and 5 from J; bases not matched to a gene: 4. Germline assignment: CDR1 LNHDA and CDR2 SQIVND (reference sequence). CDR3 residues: CASRGQGVTEAFF. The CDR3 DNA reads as TGTGCCAGTAGGGGACAGGGCGTTACTGAAGCTTTCTTT.

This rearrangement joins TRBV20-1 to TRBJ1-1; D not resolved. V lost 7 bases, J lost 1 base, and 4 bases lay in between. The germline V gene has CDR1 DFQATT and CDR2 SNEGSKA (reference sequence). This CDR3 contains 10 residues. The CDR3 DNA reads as TGCAGTGGCGAGAACACTGAAGCTTTCTTT. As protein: CSGENTEAFF.

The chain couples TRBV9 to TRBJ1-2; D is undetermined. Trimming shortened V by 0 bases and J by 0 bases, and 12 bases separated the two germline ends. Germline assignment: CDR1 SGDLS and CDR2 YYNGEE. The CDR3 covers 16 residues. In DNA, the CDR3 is TGTGCCAGCAGCGTAGCTGTTGGAGCATCTAACTATGGCTACACCTTC. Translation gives CASSVAVGASNYGYTF.

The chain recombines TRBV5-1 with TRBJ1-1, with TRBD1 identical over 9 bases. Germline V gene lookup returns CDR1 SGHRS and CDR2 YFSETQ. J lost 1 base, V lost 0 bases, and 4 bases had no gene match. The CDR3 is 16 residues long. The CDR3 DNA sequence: TGCGCCAGCAGCTTGGGGCCACAGGGGGCGAACACTGAAGCTTTCTTT. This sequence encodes CASSLGPQGANTEAFF.

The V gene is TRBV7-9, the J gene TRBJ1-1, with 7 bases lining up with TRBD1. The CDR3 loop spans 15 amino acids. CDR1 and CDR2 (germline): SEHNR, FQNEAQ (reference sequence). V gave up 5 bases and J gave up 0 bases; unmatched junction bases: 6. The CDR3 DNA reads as TGTGCCAGCAGCCTTTCCGGGACAGTGAACACTGAAGCTTTCTTT. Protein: CASSLSGTVNTEAFF.

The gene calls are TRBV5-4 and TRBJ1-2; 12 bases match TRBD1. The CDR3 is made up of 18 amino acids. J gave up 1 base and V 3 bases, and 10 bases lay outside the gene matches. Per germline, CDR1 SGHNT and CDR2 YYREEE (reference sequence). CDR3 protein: CASSSRKGQGAHNYGYTF. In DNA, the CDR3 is TGTGCCAGCAGCTCCCGTAAGGGACAGGGGGCCCATAACTATGGCTACACCTTC.

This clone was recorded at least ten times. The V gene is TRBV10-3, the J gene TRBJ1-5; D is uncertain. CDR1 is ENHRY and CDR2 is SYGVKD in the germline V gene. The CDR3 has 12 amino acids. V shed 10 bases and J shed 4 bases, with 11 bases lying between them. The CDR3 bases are TGTGCCACAGGCCCTGCGAATCAGCCCCAGCATTTT. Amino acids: CATGPANQPQHF.

CDR3 protein: CASSLSGGSGELFF. CDR3 DNA: TGTGCCAGCAGCTTATCTGGGGGGTCAGGGGAGCTGTTTTTT. The gene calls are TRBV7-9 and TRBJ2-2, with D possibly TRBD2 on 6 matching bases. The ends were cut back, 2 bases at V and 8 bases at J, with 12 bases in the middle. The germline CDR1 and CDR2 sequences are SEHNR and FQNEAQ (reference sequence). The CDR3 spans 14 residues.

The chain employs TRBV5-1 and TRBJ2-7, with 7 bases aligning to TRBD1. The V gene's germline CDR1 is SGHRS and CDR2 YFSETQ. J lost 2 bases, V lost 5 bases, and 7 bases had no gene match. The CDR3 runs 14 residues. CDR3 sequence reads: CASSRQGSPYEQYF. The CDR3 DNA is TGCGCCAGCAGTCGACAGGGATCTCCCTACGAGCAGTACTTC.

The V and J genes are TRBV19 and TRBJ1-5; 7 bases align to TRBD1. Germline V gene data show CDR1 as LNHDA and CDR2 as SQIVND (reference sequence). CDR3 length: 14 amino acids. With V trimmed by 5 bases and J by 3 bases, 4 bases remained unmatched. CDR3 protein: CASSSRGVNQPQHF. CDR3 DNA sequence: TGTGCCAGTAGTTCCAGGGGGGTCAATCAGCCCCAGCATTTT.

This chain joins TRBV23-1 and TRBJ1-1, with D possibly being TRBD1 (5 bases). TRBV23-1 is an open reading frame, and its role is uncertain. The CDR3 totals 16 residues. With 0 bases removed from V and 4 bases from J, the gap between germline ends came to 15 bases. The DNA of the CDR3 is TGCGCCAGCAGTCAATCGAGGCAGGGATTGGGCACTGAAGCTTTCTTT. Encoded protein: CASSQSRQGLGTEAFF.

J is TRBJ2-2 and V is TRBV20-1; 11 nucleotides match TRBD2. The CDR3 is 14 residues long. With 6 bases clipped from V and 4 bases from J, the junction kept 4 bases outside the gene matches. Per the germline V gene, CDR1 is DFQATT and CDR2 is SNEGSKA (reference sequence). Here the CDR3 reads CSASTSGGTGELFF. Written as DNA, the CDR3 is TGCAGTGCGAGTACTAGCGGGGGCACCGGGGAGCTGTTTTTT.